This is a list of T cell receptor beta chains from one sample in a study of cytomegalovirus exposure and HLA in healthy donors. The data were produced by immunoSEQ multiplex PCR, yet TCRdb's version contains in-frame clones alone and is incomplete. The sample yields about 160,000 clones, more than 65% seen once. Sequenced material: PBMCs. These TCRs come from a male donor in good health and CMV-seronegative. CDR3s include the opening cysteine and the closing phenylalanine or tryptophan. A D gene is named only where the DNA matches it firmly. Size tells how often a clone was seen (once, few, many) or the class of an expanded clone, and some rows leave it out.

j_gene	len	v_gene	abundance	d_gene	CDR3aa	CDR3nt
TRBJ2-5	14	TRBV28	.	.	CATLGTPAVLAQYF	TGTGCCACCTTGGGGACTCCGGCGGTGTTGGCCCAGTACTTC
TRBJ1-1	16	TRBV7-2	.	.	CASSFAGTSLNTEAFF	TGTGCCAGCAGCTTCGCGGGGACTTCTCTGAACACTGAAGCTTTCTTT
TRBJ1-5	14	TRBV10-2	.	.	CASSTTQGGQPQHF	TGCGCCAGCAGTACAACACAGGGTGGCCAGCCCCAGCATTTT
TRBJ2-7	13	TRBV5-1	.	TRBD1	CASRTGTGETQYF	TGCGCCAGCAGGACCGGGACAGGGGAGACGCAGTACTTC
TRBJ1-2	14	TRBV27	.	.	CASSSGVGPYGYTF	TGTGCCAGCAGTTCCGGGGTGGGCCCTTATGGCTACACCTTC
TRBJ1-1	15	TRBV9	.	.	CASSVAEQGGTEAFF	TGTGCCAGCAGCGTAGCTGAACAGGGAGGGACTGAAGCTTTCTTT
TRBJ2-7	17	TRBV7-3	.	TRBD2	CASSSGASGKFSYEQYF	TGTGCCAGCAGCTCCGGGGCTAGCGGGAAGTTTTCTTACGAGCAGTACTTC
TRBJ2-5	14	TRBV6-5	.	TRBD1	CASSERGHRETQYF	TGTGCCAGCAGCGAGAGGGGGCATCGAGAGACCCAGTACTTC
TRBJ1-4	14	TRBV29-1	.	TRBD1	CSVDTGQGSEKLFF	TGCAGCGTTGACACGGGACAGGGTAGTGAAAAACTGTTTTTT
TRBJ2-7	14	TRBV2	once	TRBD2	CASRSWTSVYEQYF	TGTGCCAGCAGAAGTTGGACTAGCGTTTACGAGCAGTACTTC
TRBJ2-3	15	TRBV9	.	.	CASSDPGARTDTQYF	TGTGCCAGCAGCGACCCAGGGGCTCGAACAGATACGCAGTATTTT
TRBJ2-7	13	TRBV19	.	.	CASSMGPGYEQYF	TGTGCCAGTAGTATGGGTCCCGGGTACGAGCAGTACTTC
TRBJ1-5	16	TRBV27	few	TRBD1	CASSLPDRALNQPQHF	TGTGCCAGCAGTCTCCCGGACAGGGCCCTAAATCAGCCCCAGCATTTT
TRBJ2-3	15	TRBV6-4	.	TRBD2	CASSLADASTDTQYF	TGTGCCAGCAGTCTAGCGGATGCTAGCACAGATACGCAGTATTTT
TRBJ2-7	14	TRBV10-3	few	TRBD2	CASSPGTSGYEQYF	TGTGCCTCCTCTCCCGGGACTAGCGGATACGAGCAGTACTTC
TRBJ1-3	14	TRBV6-1	few	TRBD1	CASSEGDSGNTIYF	TGTGCCAGCAGTGAGGGGGACAGTGGAAACACCATATATTTT
TRBJ2-1	15	TRBV7-3	.	TRBD2	CASSSQPGLVNEQFF	TGTGCCAGCAGCTCCCAACCGGGACTAGTCAATGAGCAGTTCTTC
TRBJ2-1	15	TRBV7-9	.	TRBD1	CASTAPGQGIDEQFF	TGTGCCAGCACAGCCCCCGGACAGGGAATCGATGAGCAGTTCTTC
TRBJ1-1	17	TRBV7-9	once	.	CASSLVGTGWGNTEAFF	TGTGCCAGCAGCTTAGTTGGTACAGGCTGGGGAAACACTGAAGCTTTCTTT
TRBJ2-2	12	TRBV11-2	.	.	CASSTDTGELFF	TGTGCCAGCAGCACTGACACCGGGGAGCTGTTTTTT
TRBJ1-4	16	TRBV5-6	.	TRBD1	CASSLGPGTGTEKLFF	TGTGCCAGCAGCTTGGGTCCCGGGACAGGGACTGAAAAACTGTTTTTT
TRBJ2-7	19	TRBV5-1	.	.	CASSLVPSERALAAYEQYF	TGCGCCAGCAGCTTAGTCCCCTCGGAGAGGGCCCTAGCAGCCTACGAGCAGTACTTC
TRBJ2-3	15	TRBV14	.	.	CASSQVPRITDTQYF	TGTGCCAGCAGCCAAGTTCCGCGGATCACAGATACGCAGTATTTT
TRBJ2-7	15	TRBV6-5	.	.	CASSPSGGGVYEQYF	TGTGCCAGCAGCCCATCAGGTGGGGGCGTCTACGAGCAGTACTTC
TRBJ2-7	13	TRBV5-4	.	.	CASSFSRDGEQYF	TGTGCCAGCAGCTTTTCCAGGGATGGAGAGCAGTACTTC
TRBJ1-3	14	TRBV6-5	.	.	CASSPPGVLDTIYF	TGTGCCAGCAGTCCCCCCGGGGTGTTGGACACCATATATTTT
TRBJ2-7	14	TRBV7-2	.	.	CASSPDRHSYEQYF	TGTGCCAGCAGCCCGGACAGACACTCCTACGAGCAGTACTTC
TRBJ1-2	13	TRBV7-9	.	TRBD1	CASSRTGNYGYTF	TGTGCCAGCAGCCGGACAGGGAACTATGGCTACACCTTC
TRBJ1-4	14	TRBV6-1	.	TRBD1	CASKSGTGVIKLFF	TGTGCCAGCAAAAGTGGGACAGGGGTGATAAAACTGTTTTTT
TRBJ2-3	14	TRBV21-1	few	.	CASMGLAVTDTQYF	TGTGCCAGCATGGGGCTAGCGGTGACAGATACGCAGTATTTT
TRBJ2-7	16	TRBV27	.	TRBD1	CASSLWGGTGIYEQYF	TGTGCCAGCAGTTTATGGGGCGGGACAGGGATCTACGAGCAGTACTTC
TRBJ2-2	16	TRBV28	.	.	CASRLSRGANTGELFF	TGTGCCAGCAGACTCAGCCGCGGCGCGAACACCGGGGAGCTGTTTTTT
TRBJ1-5	16	TRBV5-1	.	.	CASSLGHQGGNQPQHF	TGCGCCAGCAGCTTGGGTCACCAGGGAGGAAATCAGCCCCAGCATTTT
TRBJ1-1	14	TRBV7-9	.	.	CASSVRDNRVEAFF	TGTGCCAGCAGCGTCCGGGACAACAGGGTTGAAGCTTTCTTT
TRBJ2-5	14	TRBV28	.	TRBD2	CASSPPSGPETQYF	TGTGCCAGCAGTCCGCCTAGCGGGCCAGAGACCCAGTACTTC
TRBJ1-2	15	TRBV19	.	.	CASSGLLQVLYGYTF	TGTGCCAGTAGCGGATTGTTACAGGTTCTCTATGGCTACACCTTC
TRBJ1-4	15	TRBV28	.	TRBD1	CASSLWTGMGEKLFF	TGTGCCAGCAGTTTATGGACAGGGATGGGCGAAAAACTGTTTTTT
TRBJ1-2	13	TRBV6-5	.	.	CASSRLPAHGYTF	TGTGCCAGCAGCAGACTCCCTGCGCATGGCTACACCTTC
TRBJ1-2	14	TRBV30	.	.	CAWSDGGTNYGYTF	TGTGCCTGGAGTGATGGGGGGACTAACTATGGCTACACCTTC
TRBJ1-3	14	TRBV2	.	.	CATSGSVGRNTIYF	TGTGCCACCAGCGGGTCCGTGGGGAGGAACACCATATATTTT
TRBJ2-1	17	TRBV11-2	.	TRBD1	CASSPKTGRVAYNEQFF	TGTGCCAGCAGCCCTAAGACAGGGAGAGTCGCCTACAATGAGCAGTTCTTC
TRBJ2-7	15	TRBV12-5	.	.	CASGLVLGGTYEQYF	TGTGCTAGTGGTTTGGTACTTGGCGGAACCTACGAGCAGTACTTC
TRBJ2-6	16	TRBV6-5	.	.	CASSYRGQGRANVLTF	TGTGCCAGCAGTTACCGTGGGCAGGGCCGGGCCAACGTCCTGACTTTC
TRBJ2-7	16	TRBV30	.	TRBD2	CAWTRRSLGGRYEQYF	TGTGCCTGGACCCGAAGGAGTCTCGGGGGGAGATACGAGCAGTACTTC
TRBJ2-7	16	TRBV18	few	.	CASSPLAKGGGYEQYF	TGTGCCAGCTCACCACTCGCCAAGGGGGGGGGCTACGAGCAGTACTTC
TRBJ1-4	17	TRBV7-8	.	TRBD1	CASSRSRNRGPNEKLFF	TGTGCCAGCAGCCGAAGCAGGAACAGGGGGCCTAATGAAAAACTGTTTTTT
TRBJ2-7	13	TRBV6-1	.	.	CASSESDTYEQYF	TGTGCCAGCAGTGAATCAGATACCTACGAGCAGTACTTC
TRBJ1-2	14	TRBV11-2	.	.	CASSSKTDNYGYTF	TGTGCCAGCAGCTCAAAGACAGACAACTATGGCTACACCTTC
TRBJ1-2	18	TRBV9	.	TRBD1	CASSAIHRGRQDNYGYTF	TGTGCCAGCAGCGCCATCCACAGGGGGCGCCAGGATAACTATGGCTACACCTTC
TRBJ2-7	16	TRBV5-1	.	.	CASSLASGGSSYEQYF	TGCGCCAGCAGCTTGGCGTCGGGGGGCAGCTCCTACGAGCAGTACTTC
TRBJ2-6	14	TRBV12-5	.	.	CASGEVSGANVLTF	TGTGCTAGTGGCGAGGTTTCTGGGGCCAACGTCCTGACTTTC
TRBJ2-7	14	TRBV6-5	.	.	CASSYFTNGYEQYF	TGTGCCAGCAGTTACTTTACGAACGGCTACGAGCAGTACTTC
TRBJ1-1	15	TRBV28	.	.	CASSLHPGVSTEAFF	TGTGCCAGCAGTTTACATCCGGGTGTCTCTACTGAAGCTTTCTTT
TRBJ2-7	13	TRBV7-3	.	TRBD2	CASSPKTSGEQYF	TGTGCCAGCAGCCCGAAAACTAGCGGCGAGCAGTACTTC
TRBJ2-7	14	TRBV13	.	TRBD1	CASSSPTGGSEQYF	TGTGCCAGCAGCTCGCCCACAGGGGGTTCCGAGCAGTACTTC